A single sample gave rise to the 5 T cell receptor beta chains below, sequenced in a study of T cell repertoires in cytomegalovirus infection. A single record per CDR3 protein comes from TCRdb applying MiXCR to the reads. The repertoire holds some 600,000 distinct CDR3 sequences, with approximately 25% as singletons. The material sequenced was CD8+ T cells from PBMCs. Source of these receptors: a human donor in good health (CMV status not recorded). Some clones in this sample may be carry-over from other donors' samples.

This chain joins TRBV7-9 and TRBJ2-7; no clear D gene. CDR3 length: 13 amino acids. Germline values: CDR1 SEHNR, CDR2 FQNEAQ (reference sequence). Trimming removed 5 bases at V and 0 bases at J, with 8 bases between. The CDR3 coding sequence is TGTGCCAGCAGCAAAGGCAGCTCCTACGAGCAGTACTTC. Its protein is CASSKGSSYEQYF.

The CDR3 protein is CASSQALDYEQYF. The CDR3 DNA reads as TGCGCCAGCAGCCAAGCGTTGGACTACGAGCAGTACTTC. The J gene is TRBJ2-7, the V gene TRBV4-1; D remains ambiguous. The CDR3 length is 13 residues. The V gene's germline CDR1 is MGHRA and CDR2 YSYEKL. The ends were cut back, 1 base at V and 3 bases at J, with 7 bases in the middle.

The V gene is TRBV6-6, the J gene TRBJ2-2, with 7 bases fitting TRBD2. Germline V gene sequence: CDR1 MNHNY, CDR2 SVGAGI (reference sequence). This CDR3 region has 17 residues. Trimming cost V 0 bases and J 0 bases; bases outside gene matches: 4. For the CDR3, the DNA is TGTGCCAGCAGTTACTCGAGTCTAGCGGCGAACACCGGGGAGCTGTTTTTT. Protein product: CASSYSSLAANTGELFF.

The rearrangement joins TRBV5-1 to TRBJ1-5, with D possibly being TRBD1 (5 bases). CDR1 and CDR2 from the germline V gene are SGHRS and YFSETQ. The CDR3 consists of 14 residues. V was pared by 2 bases and J by 6 bases, with 12 bases between. The chain's CDR3 is CASSFGGGFQPQHF. For the CDR3, the DNA is TGCGCCAGCAGCTTCGGGGGGGGGTTTCAGCCCCAGCATTTT.

This clonotype was counted between two and nine times. This chain uses TRBV5-5 with TRBJ2-7; the D is unclear. The V and J ends lost 0 bases and 7 bases respectively, with 14 bases between them. The V gene's germline CDR1 is SGHKS and CDR2 YYEKEE (reference sequence). The CDR3 consists of 14 residues. The CDR3 protein is CASSLEVEVWEQYV. The CDR3, as DNA: TGTGCCAGCAGCTTGGAGGTAGAGGTGTGGGAGCAGTACGTC.